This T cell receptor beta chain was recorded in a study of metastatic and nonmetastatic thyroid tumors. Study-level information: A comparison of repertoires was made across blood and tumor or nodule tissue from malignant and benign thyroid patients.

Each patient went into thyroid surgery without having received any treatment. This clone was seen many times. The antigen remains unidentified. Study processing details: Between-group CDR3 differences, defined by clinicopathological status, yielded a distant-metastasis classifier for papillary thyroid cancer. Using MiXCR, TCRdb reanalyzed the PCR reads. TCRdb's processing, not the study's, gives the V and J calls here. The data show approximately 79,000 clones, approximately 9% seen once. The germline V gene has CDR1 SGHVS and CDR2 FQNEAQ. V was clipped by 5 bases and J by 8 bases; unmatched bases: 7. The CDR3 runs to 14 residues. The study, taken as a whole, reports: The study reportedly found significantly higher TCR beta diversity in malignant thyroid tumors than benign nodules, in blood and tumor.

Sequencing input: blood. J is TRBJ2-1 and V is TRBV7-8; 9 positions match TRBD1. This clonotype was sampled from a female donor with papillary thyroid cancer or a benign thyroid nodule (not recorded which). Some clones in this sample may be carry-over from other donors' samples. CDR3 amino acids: CASSRRDRDDEQFF. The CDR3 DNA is TGTGCCAGCAGCCGACGGGACAGGGACGATGAGCAGTTCTTC. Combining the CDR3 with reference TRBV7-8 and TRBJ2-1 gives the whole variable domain GAGVSQSPRYKVAKRGQDVALRCDPISGHVSLFWYQQALGQGPEFLTYFQNEAQLDKSGLPSDRFFAERPEGSVSTLKIQRTQQEDSAVYLCASSRRDRDDEQFFGPGTRLTVL.